The rows below give T cell receptor beta chains drawn from one sample of a study of control samples from healthy donors and cancer patients. Assay used: immunoSEQ multiplex PCR; TCRdb lists only in-frame clones, some missing. Of around 13,000 clones in the sample, just under 95% were seen once. Sequenced: PBMCs. The receptor source for this set is a man at least 80 years old with lung cancer. The CDR3 runs from the conserved cysteine through the conserved F or W. Each record gives: J gene, D gene, clone size, V gene, CDR3 protein, CDR3 DNA. A D gene is named only where the DNA matches it firmly. Expanded clones get a size class; other rows say once, few or many, or leave the size out.

j_call: TRBJ1-2; d_call: .; clone_size: .; v_call: TRBV10-3; cdr3_aa: CAISESLAGSPLNYGYTF; cdr3_nt: TGTGCCATCAGTGAGTCTTTGGCAGGCAGCCCCCTAAACTATGGCTACACCTTC
j_call: TRBJ1-1; d_call: .; clone_size: few; v_call: TRBV7-9; cdr3_aa: CASSLGGSGNTEAFF; cdr3_nt: TGTGCCAGCAGCTTAGGCGGGTCGGGTAACACTGAAGCTTTCTTT
j_call: TRBJ2-3; d_call: .; clone_size: .; v_call: TRBV7-9; cdr3_aa: CASSLYTVVYTDTQYF; cdr3_nt: TGTGCCAGCAGCTTATATACAGTAGTATACACAGATACGCAGTATTTT
j_call: TRBJ1-2; d_call: .; clone_size: .; v_call: TRBV28; cdr3_aa: CASSPQTNIYGGTF; cdr3_nt: TGTGCCAGCAGTCCCCAGACAAATATCTATGGAGGTACCTTC
j_call: TRBJ1-2; d_call: TRBD1; clone_size: .; v_call: TRBV4-2; cdr3_aa: CASSPQNPRTGESYGYTF; cdr3_nt: TGTGCCAGCAGCCCCCAAAACCCCCGGACAGGAGAAAGCTATGGCTACACCTTC
j_call: TRBJ2-1; d_call: TRBD2; clone_size: .; v_call: TRBV9; cdr3_aa: CASSVEPSGLSYNEQFF; cdr3_nt: TGTGCCAGCAGCGTAGAGCCTAGCGGCTTATCCTACAATGAGCAGTTCTTC
j_call: TRBJ1-1; d_call: .; clone_size: .; v_call: TRBV7-8; cdr3_aa: CASSPGGTLLVEAFF; cdr3_nt: TGTGCCAGCAGCCCGGGGGGGACTCTACTGGTTGAAGCTTTCTTT
j_call: TRBJ1-6; d_call: TRBD1; clone_size: .; v_call: TRBV5-1; cdr3_aa: CASSHRTGDNSPLHF; cdr3_nt: TGCGCCAGCAGTCACCGGACAGGGGATAATTCACCCCTCCACTTT
j_call: TRBJ1-1; d_call: .; clone_size: .; v_call: TRBV19; cdr3_aa: CASRRVVNTEAFF; cdr3_nt: TGTGCCAGTAGGAGGGTGGTGAACACTGAAGCTTTCTTT
j_call: TRBJ1-5; d_call: TRBD1; clone_size: .; v_call: TRBV7-8; cdr3_aa: CASSLAGDREFQPQHF; cdr3_nt: TGTGCCAGCAGCTTAGCGGGGGACAGGGAGTTCCAGCCCCAGCATTTT
j_call: TRBJ2-7; d_call: TRBD1; clone_size: .; v_call: TRBV11-2; cdr3_aa: CASSSPGQGWLEQYF; cdr3_nt: TGTGCCAGCAGCTCCCCGGGACAGGGTTGGCTCGAGCAGTACTTC
j_call: TRBJ2-7; d_call: .; clone_size: .; v_call: TRBV5-5; cdr3_aa: CASSLADSRSTLNEQYF; cdr3_nt: TGTGCCAGCAGCTTGGCTGACAGCCGATCTACACTAAACGAGCAGTACTTC
j_call: TRBJ2-1; d_call: TRBD2; clone_size: .; v_call: TRBV14; cdr3_aa: CASSQDRIRGGYNEQFF; cdr3_nt: TGTGCCAGCAGCCAAGATAGAATCCGGGGGGGCTACAATGAGCAGTTCTTC
j_call: TRBJ2-5; d_call: .; clone_size: .; v_call: TRBV14; cdr3_aa: CASSQRGGRYF; cdr3_nt: TGTGCCAGCAGCCAAAGGGGTGGCCGCTACTTC
j_call: TRBJ1-1; d_call: .; clone_size: .; v_call: TRBV4-2; cdr3_aa: CASSQDPGRGGDFF; cdr3_nt: TGTGCCAGCAGCCAAGATCCGGGCAGGGGTGGAGATTTCTTT
j_call: TRBJ2-2; d_call: .; clone_size: .; v_call: TRBV19; cdr3_aa: CASSTRFTDTGELFF; cdr3_nt: TGTGCCAGTAGTACCCGTTTTACAGACACCGGGGAGCTGTTTTTT
j_call: TRBJ1-2; d_call: .; clone_size: .; v_call: TRBV3-1/TRBV3-2; cdr3_aa: CASSQVLGPYGYTF; cdr3_nt: TGTGCCAGCAGCCAAGTCTTAGGCCCCTATGGCTACACCTTC
j_call: TRBJ1-5; d_call: TRBD1; clone_size: .; v_call: TRBV9; cdr3_aa: CASSVEQGAQGPQHF; cdr3_nt: TGTGCCAGCAGCGTTGAACAGGGGGCTCAAGGGCCCCAGCATTTT
j_call: TRBJ2-6; d_call: .; clone_size: .; v_call: TRBV7-2; cdr3_aa: CASRVRGGEANVLTF; cdr3_nt: TGTGCCAGCAGGGTTAGGGGGGGAGAGGCCAACGTCCTGACTTTC
j_call: TRBJ1-2; d_call: TRBD1; clone_size: once; v_call: TRBV24-1; cdr3_aa: CATSDRQGQGAYGYTF; cdr3_nt: TGTGCCACCAGTGATCGCCAGGGACAGGGGGCCTATGGCTACACCTTC
j_call: TRBJ1-5; d_call: .; clone_size: .; v_call: TRBV10-3; cdr3_aa: CAISESTRGHGYNQPQHF; cdr3_nt: TGTGCCATCAGTGAGTCGACTAGGGGCCACGGATACAATCAGCCCCAGCATTTT
j_call: TRBJ2-3; d_call: TRBD2; clone_size: few; v_call: TRBV7-9; cdr3_aa: CASSLSASGGPTDTQYF; cdr3_nt: TGTGCCAGCAGCTTATCGGCTAGCGGGGGCCCCACAGATACGCAGTATTTT
j_call: TRBJ1-5; d_call: TRBD1; clone_size: .; v_call: TRBV28; cdr3_aa: CASSPHRQGRGQPQHF; cdr3_nt: TGTGCCAGCAGTCCCCATCGACAGGGAAGGGGTCAGCCCCAGCATTTT
j_call: TRBJ2-2; d_call: .; clone_size: few; v_call: TRBV19; cdr3_aa: CASSIGGNTGELFF; cdr3_nt: TGTGCCAGTAGTATTGGAGGGAACACCGGGGAGCTGTTTTTT